This TCR beta chain originates from a study of response to subunit inactivated influenza vaccine. In this sample, this clonotype turned up many times. TCRdb recomputed calls from the RT-PCR reads with MiXCR, one row per CDR3 protein. The data hold 450,000 to 500,000 distinct CDR3 sequences, with 9.5% to 12% observed a single time. Germline lookup yields CDR1 SGHKS and CDR2 YYEKEE (reference sequence). The CDR3 is 14 residues long. Trimming pared 3 bases from V and 5 bases from J, leaving 14 bases between. The source of this sequence is a man aged 50-60 years who received an inactivated influenza vaccine. Specimen: PBMCs from blood, collected 35 to 45 days after vaccination. The chain joins TRBV5-5 to TRBJ1-1; a weak D match, TRBD1 (6 bases). CDR3 coding DNA: TGTGCCAGCAGCTCCGCAGGGGCGACGACTGAAGCTTTCTTT. It specifies CASSSAGATTEAFF.